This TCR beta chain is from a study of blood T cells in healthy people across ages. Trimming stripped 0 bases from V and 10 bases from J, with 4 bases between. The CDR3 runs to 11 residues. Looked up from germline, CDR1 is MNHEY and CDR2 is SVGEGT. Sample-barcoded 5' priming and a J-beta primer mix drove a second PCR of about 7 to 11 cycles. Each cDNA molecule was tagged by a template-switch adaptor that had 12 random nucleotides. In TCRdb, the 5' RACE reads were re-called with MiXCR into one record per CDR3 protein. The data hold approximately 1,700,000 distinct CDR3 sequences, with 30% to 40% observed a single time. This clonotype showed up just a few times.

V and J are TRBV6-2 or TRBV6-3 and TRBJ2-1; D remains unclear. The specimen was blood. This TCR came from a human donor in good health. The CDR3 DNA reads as TGTGCCAGCAGTTACTCCCAGGAGCAGTTCTTC. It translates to CASSYSQEQFF.